This T cell receptor (beta chain) came from a study of blood T cell repertoires in COVID-19. In the study overall: T cells, B-cell-depleted T cells, or PBMCs provided the cDNA or gDNA that served as material.

Germline V lookup: CDR1 KGHDR, CDR2 SFDVKD. This CDR3 spans 13 amino acids. Trimming took off 4 bases at V and 8 bases at J, with 11 bases between the two ends. Per the original methods: Scientists estimated how many nucleated cells there were by amplifying reference gene primers. The assay was immunoSEQ multiplex PCR, and TCRdb's table has in-frame clones only and misses some. V and J calls and clone size are given by that table; D and trimming were obtained from the DNA. The table includes a few hundred thousand clones, about 87% detected once. Seattle's cohort entered during active infection and was followed longitudinally.

V usage is TRBV24-1 and J usage is TRBJ1-5; unclear D gene. Sequenced material: peripheral blood. The receptor was derived from a woman in her seventies with COVID-19, enrolled during active disease. The CDR3 loop reads CATSDYSGKPQHF. As DNA, the CDR3 is TGTGCCACCAGTGACTACAGCGGAAAGCCCCAGCATTTT.